This TCR beta chain emerged from a study of beta chain features in type 1 diabetes. Study findings and constraints: Naive, central memory and Treg TCRB repertoires appeared more alike in patients than in healthy donors.

Each sorted fraction was over 95% pure. The V end lost 0 bases, the J end lost 6 bases, and 9 bases lay between the germline ends. CDR3 length: 13 residues. Germline CDR1 reads SNHLY; CDR2 reads FYNNEI. This clone was detected only once. Its antigen is not identified. As every portion of the isolated RNA was reverse transcribed, the sequencing read expressed TCRB transcripts. Clones were read by immunoSEQ multiplex PCR, and TCRdb kept only the in-frame ones, dropping some. The table lists approximately 17,000 clones, roughly 56% of them singletons. V and J are TRBV2 and TRBJ2-7; D not certain. Sequenced sample: stem cell memory CD4+ T cells from blood. The TCR originated in a woman between 18 and 29 years old in good health. CDR3 sequence: CASSEALLGEQYF. CDR3 nucleotide sequence: TGTGCCAGCAGTGAAGCGCTTCTCGGCGAGCAGTACTTC. The entire variable domain, with the rest obtained from reference TRBV2 and TRBJ2-7, is as follows: EPEVTQTPSHQVTQMGQEVILRCVPISNHLYFYWYRQILGQKVEFLVSFYNNEISEKSEIFDDQFSVERPDGSNFTLKIRSTKLEDSAMYFCASSEALLGEQYFGPGTRLTVT.